This T cell receptor (beta chain) is from a study of OX40 agonist ivuxolimab in advanced cancers. At the level of the study: Across the patients, intravenous ivuxolimab was delivered every 2 weeks at 0.01 to 10 mg/kg. Overall study findings and caveats: Undetermined was the antigen specificity of the expanded peripheral T cells. At doses 0.1 to 3.0 mg/kg, CD4+ and CD8+ clones expanded.

Clones were sequenced by immunoSEQ multiplex PCR, and TCRdb holds only the in-frame ones, with some missing. The data show over 40,000 clones, with 88% seen just once and roughly 3.6% held by the top ten. There are 17 residues in the CDR3. V was clipped by 5 bases and J by 9 bases, with 26 bases between them. Germline V gene lookup returns CDR1 SEHNR and CDR2 FQNEAQ (reference sequence). In regard to this clone: Its specificity is not known.

The clonotype was recovered from an adult with an advanced solid tumor such as melanoma, head and neck, liver or kidney cancer. This chain links TRBV7-9 with TRBJ2-1; a weak D match, TRBD2 (6 bases). The sample in question was CD4+ or CD8+ T cells sorted from blood, obtained in a trial of the OX40 agonist ivuxolimab. The CDR3 nucleotides read TGTGCCAGCAGCCCCTCACCCGGGACTCGTCCCAACGGTGAGCAGTTCTTC. Its translation is CASSPSPGTRPNGEQFF.